These T cell receptor beta chains were read from a single sample in a study of T cells in Graves' hyperthyroidism and ophthalmopathy. TCRdb fed the multiplex PCR reads into MiXCR, producing one record per CDR3 protein. The sample has some 400,000 distinct CDR3 sequences, 19% seen once. Sequencing was performed on blood. Receptor source: a woman between 18 and 30 years old with Graves' hyperthyroidism. The CDR3 runs from the conserved cysteine through the conserved F or W. The order of the fields is CDR3 protein, CDR3 DNA, V gene, J gene, clone size, D gene. A D gene is named only where the DNA matches it firmly. Clone size, where shown, is once, few, many, or a class for clones that have expanded.

CDR3 protein: CSATEYTGMRYGYTF; CDR3 DNA: TGCAGTGCTACCGAGTACACAGGGATGCGGTATGGCTACACCTTC; V gene: TRBV20-1; J gene: TRBJ1-2; clone size: many; D gene: NA
CDR3 protein: CASSLSGAGGSRRSWHF; CDR3 DNA: TGTGCCAGCAGTTTGAGCGGCGCGGGGGGCTCGAGGAGATCATGGCACTTC; V gene: TRBV6-5; J gene: TRBJ2-7; clone size: many; D gene: TRBD2
CDR3 protein: CASSFPDRAYEQYF; CDR3 DNA: TGTGCCAGCAGTTTCCCGGACAGGGCCTACGAGCAGTACTTC; V gene: TRBV12-3/TRBV12-4; J gene: TRBJ2-7; clone size: many; D gene: TRBD1
CDR3 protein: CASSEGSYNSPLHF; CDR3 DNA: TGTGCCAGCAGTGAGGGCTCCTATAATTCACCCCTCCACTTT; V gene: TRBV12-3/TRBV12-4; J gene: TRBJ1-6; clone size: many; D gene: NA
CDR3 protein: CASSRDRAEQYF; CDR3 DNA: TGTGCCAGCAGCCGCGACAGGGCCGAGCAGTACTTC; V gene: TRBV13; J gene: TRBJ2-7; clone size: many; D gene: TRBD1
CDR3 protein: CASSRTGEPFF; CDR3 DNA: TGTGCCAGCAGCCGGACCGGGGAGCCGTTTTTT; V gene: TRBV7-9; J gene: TRBJ2-2; clone size: few; D gene: NA
CDR3 protein: CASSGLVGETQYF; CDR3 DNA: TGTGCCAGCAGTGGACTAGTTGGCGAGACCCAGTACTTC; V gene: TRBV12-3/TRBV12-4; J gene: TRBJ2-5; clone size: NA; D gene: TRBD2
CDR3 protein: CASSSKGQPNTEAFF; CDR3 DNA: TGCGCCAGCAGCTCAAAGGGACAGCCGAACACTGAAGCTTTCTTT; V gene: TRBV5-1; J gene: TRBJ1-1; clone size: many; D gene: TRBD1
CDR3 protein: CSARPGDSNQPQHF; CDR3 DNA: TGCAGTGCTAGACCCGGAGATAGCAATCAGCCCCAGCATTTT; V gene: TRBV20-1; J gene: TRBJ1-5; clone size: many; D gene: NA
CDR3 protein: CSARGSPGYTF; CDR3 DNA: TGCAGTGCTAGAGGAAGTCCTGGCTACACCTTC; V gene: TRBV20-1; J gene: TRBJ1-2; clone size: many; D gene: NA
CDR3 protein: CASSFGGADNQPQHF; CDR3 DNA: TGTGCCAGCAGTTTTGGCGGGGCCGACAATCAGCCCCAGCATTTT; V gene: TRBV12-3/TRBV12-4; J gene: TRBJ1-5; clone size: many; D gene: NA
CDR3 protein: CASSSTGRGGYTF; CDR3 DNA: TGTGCCAGCAGTTCAACAGGTCGTGGTGGCTACACCTTC; V gene: TRBV12-3/TRBV12-4; J gene: TRBJ1-2; clone size: many; D gene: NA
CDR3 protein: CASRRTGANTEAFF; CDR3 DNA: TGTGCCAGCAGAAGGACAGGGGCGAACACTGAAGCTTTCTTT; V gene: TRBV12-3/TRBV12-4; J gene: TRBJ1-1; clone size: NA; D gene: TRBD1
CDR3 protein: CASRSRTGDQPQHF; CDR3 DNA: TGTGCCAGCAGATCCCGGACAGGGGATCAGCCCCAGCATTTT; V gene: TRBV6-2/TRBV6-3; J gene: TRBJ1-5; clone size: many; D gene: TRBD1
CDR3 protein: CSARVRSRGQDTEAFF; CDR3 DNA: TGCAGTGCTAGAGTCCGGTCCAGGGGGCAAGACACTGAAGCTTTCTTT; V gene: TRBV20-1; J gene: TRBJ1-1; clone size: few; D gene: TRBD1
CDR3 protein: CASSPRLGPGELFF; CDR3 DNA: TGTGCCAGCTCACCACGGTTGGGACCCGGGGAGCTGTTTTTT; V gene: TRBV18; J gene: TRBJ2-2; clone size: many; D gene: NA
CDR3 protein: CASSPEETQYF; CDR3 DNA: TGTGCCAGCAGTCCGGAAGAGACCCAGTACTTC; V gene: TRBV28; J gene: TRBJ2-5; clone size: many; D gene: NA
CDR3 protein: CATSRDLGPNQPQHF; CDR3 DNA: TGTGCCACCAGCAGAGATTTAGGGCCCAATCAGCCCCAGCATTTT; V gene: TRBV15; J gene: TRBJ1-5; clone size: many; D gene: NA
CDR3 protein: CSVVSWDSLNTEAFF; CDR3 DNA: TGCAGCGTTGTTTCCTGGGACAGCTTGAACACTGAAGCTTTCTTT; V gene: TRBV29-1; J gene: TRBJ1-1; clone size: NA; D gene: TRBD1
CDR3 protein: CASSRGQGRTYEQYF; CDR3 DNA: TGTGCCAGCAGTCGCGGACAGGGGAGGACCTACGAGCAGTACTTC; V gene: TRBV12-3/TRBV12-4; J gene: TRBJ2-7; clone size: many; D gene: TRBD1
CDR3 protein: CASSLGLAGAWNTGELFF; CDR3 DNA: TGCGCCAGCAGCCTGGGACTAGCGGGCGCCTGGAACACCGGGGAGCTGTTTTTT; V gene: TRBV4-1; J gene: TRBJ2-2; clone size: few; D gene: TRBD2
CDR3 protein: CASNDRIETQYF; CDR3 DNA: TGTGCCAGCAACGACAGGATAGAGACCCAGTACTTC; V gene: TRBV12-3/TRBV12-4; J gene: TRBJ2-5; clone size: many; D gene: NA
CDR3 protein: CASSSVQRGETQYF; CDR3 DNA: TGTGCCAGCAGTTCAGTTCAGAGGGGAGAGACCCAGTACTTC; V gene: TRBV6-5; J gene: TRBJ2-5; clone size: many; D gene: NA
CDR3 protein: CASSPMEGFGGLAFF; CDR3 DNA: TGCGCCAGCAGCCCTATGGAGGGGTTCGGCGGGCTCGCTTTCTTT; V gene: TRBV5-1; J gene: TRBJ1-1; clone size: many; D gene: NA
CDR3 protein: CASTLWTGGNYEQYF; CDR3 DNA: TGTGCCAGCACCCTGTGGACAGGGGGTAACTACGAGCAGTACTTC; V gene: TRBV2; J gene: TRBJ2-7; clone size: NA; D gene: TRBD1
CDR3 protein: CASSVVVAGELFF; CDR3 DNA: TGTGCCAGCAGCGTAGTAGTAGCGGGGGAGCTGTTTTTT; V gene: TRBV9; J gene: TRBJ2-2; clone size: many; D gene: NA
CDR3 protein: CAISVGSEDGYTF; CDR3 DNA: TGTGCCATCAGTGTTGGGTCTGAGGATGGCTACACCTTC; V gene: TRBV10-3; J gene: TRBJ1-2; clone size: many; D gene: NA
CDR3 protein: CASSPLRESGELFF; CDR3 DNA: TGCGCCAGCAGCCCTCTGCGGGAGTCCGGGGAGCTGTTTTTT; V gene: TRBV5-1; J gene: TRBJ2-2; clone size: few; D gene: TRBD2
CDR3 protein: CASGLVVRGNSGNTIYF; CDR3 DNA: TGTGCTAGTGGTTTGGTAGTCAGGGGGAACTCTGGAAACACCATATATTTT; V gene: TRBV12-5; J gene: TRBJ1-3; clone size: many; D gene: TRBD1